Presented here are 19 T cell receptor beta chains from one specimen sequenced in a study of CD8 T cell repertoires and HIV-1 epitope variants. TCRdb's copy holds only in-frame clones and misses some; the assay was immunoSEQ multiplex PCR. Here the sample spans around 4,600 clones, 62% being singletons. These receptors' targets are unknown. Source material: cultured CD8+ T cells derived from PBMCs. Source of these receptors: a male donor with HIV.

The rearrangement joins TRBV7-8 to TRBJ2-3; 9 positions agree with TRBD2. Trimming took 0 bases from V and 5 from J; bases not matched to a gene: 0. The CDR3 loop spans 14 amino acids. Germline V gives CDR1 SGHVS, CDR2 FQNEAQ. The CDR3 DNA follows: TGTGCCAGCAGCTTAGCGACTAGCGGAGATACGCAGTATTTT. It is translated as CASSLATSGDTQYF.

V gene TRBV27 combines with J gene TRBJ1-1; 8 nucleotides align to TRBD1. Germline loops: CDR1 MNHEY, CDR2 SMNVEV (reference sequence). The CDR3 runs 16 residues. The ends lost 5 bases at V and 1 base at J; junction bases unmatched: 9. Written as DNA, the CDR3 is TGTGCCAGCAGTCAGACAGGGGATGAGGGGAACACTGAAGCTTTCTTT. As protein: CASSQTGDEGNTEAFF.

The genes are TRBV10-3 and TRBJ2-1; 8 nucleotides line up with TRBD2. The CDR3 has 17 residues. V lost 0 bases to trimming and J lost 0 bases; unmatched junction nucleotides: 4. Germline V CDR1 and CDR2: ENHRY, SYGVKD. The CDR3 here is CAISESTAGGSYNEQFF. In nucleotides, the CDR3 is TGTGCCATCAGTGAGTCGACGGCGGGGGGCTCCTACAATGAGCAGTTCTTC.

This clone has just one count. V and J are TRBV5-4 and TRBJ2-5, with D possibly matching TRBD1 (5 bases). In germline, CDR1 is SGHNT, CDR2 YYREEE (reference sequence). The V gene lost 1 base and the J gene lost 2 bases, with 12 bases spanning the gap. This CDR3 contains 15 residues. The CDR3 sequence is CASSLIWQGQETQYF. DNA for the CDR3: TGTGCCAGCAGCTTGATCTGGCAGGGTCAAGAGACCCAGTACTTC.

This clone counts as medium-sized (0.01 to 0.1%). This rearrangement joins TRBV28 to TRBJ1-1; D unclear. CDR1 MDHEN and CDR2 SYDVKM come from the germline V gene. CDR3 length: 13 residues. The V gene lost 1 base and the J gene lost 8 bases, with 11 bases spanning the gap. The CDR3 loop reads CASSLLGSGEAFF. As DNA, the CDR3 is TGTGCCAGCAGTTTATTGGGCTCGGGGGAAGCTTTCTTT.

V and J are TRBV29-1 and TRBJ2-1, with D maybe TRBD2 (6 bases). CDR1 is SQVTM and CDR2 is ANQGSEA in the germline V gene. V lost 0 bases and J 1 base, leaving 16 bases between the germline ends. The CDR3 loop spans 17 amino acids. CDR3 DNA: TGCAGCGTTGAAGATGTTTTCGGGGGTGCGTCCTACAATGAGCAGTTCTTC. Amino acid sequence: CSVEDVFGGASYNEQFF.

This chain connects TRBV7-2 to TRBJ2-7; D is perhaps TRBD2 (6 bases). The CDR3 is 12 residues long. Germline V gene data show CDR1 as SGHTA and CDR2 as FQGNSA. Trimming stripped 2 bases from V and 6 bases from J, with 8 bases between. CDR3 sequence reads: CASSLRAGEQYF. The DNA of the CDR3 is TGTGCCAGCAGCTTACGAGCGGGCGAGCAGTACTTC.

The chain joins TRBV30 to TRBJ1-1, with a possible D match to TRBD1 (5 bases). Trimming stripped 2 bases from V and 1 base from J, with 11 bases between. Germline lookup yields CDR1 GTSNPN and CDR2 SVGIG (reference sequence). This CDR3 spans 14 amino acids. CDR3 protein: CAWSPFTGNTEAFF. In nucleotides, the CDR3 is TGTGCCTGGAGTCCCTTCACAGGGAACACTGAAGCTTTCTTT.

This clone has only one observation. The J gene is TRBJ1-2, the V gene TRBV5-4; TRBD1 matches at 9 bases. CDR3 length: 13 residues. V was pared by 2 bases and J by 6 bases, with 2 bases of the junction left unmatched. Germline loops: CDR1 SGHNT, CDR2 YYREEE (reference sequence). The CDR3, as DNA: TGTGCCAGCAGCTTTAGGACAGGGGATGGCTACACCTTC. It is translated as CASSFRTGDGYTF.

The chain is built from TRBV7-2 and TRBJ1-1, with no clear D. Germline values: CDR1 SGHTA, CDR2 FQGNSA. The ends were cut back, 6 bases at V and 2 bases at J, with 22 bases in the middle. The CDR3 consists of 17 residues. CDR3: CASRAYPDRGRNTEAFF. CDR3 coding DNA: TGTGCCAGCAGAGCTTACCCCGATCGTGGGCGTAACACTGAAGCTTTCTTT.

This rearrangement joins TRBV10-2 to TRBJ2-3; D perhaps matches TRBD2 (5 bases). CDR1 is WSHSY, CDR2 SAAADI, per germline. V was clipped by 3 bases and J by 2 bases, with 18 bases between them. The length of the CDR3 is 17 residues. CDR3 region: CASSDGNSESFTDTQYF. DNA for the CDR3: TGCGCCAGCAGTGACGGGAATAGCGAGAGCTTCACAGATACGCAGTATTTT.

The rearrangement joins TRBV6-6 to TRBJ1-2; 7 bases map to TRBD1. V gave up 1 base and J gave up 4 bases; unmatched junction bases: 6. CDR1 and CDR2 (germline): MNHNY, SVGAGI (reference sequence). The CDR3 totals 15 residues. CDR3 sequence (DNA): TGTGCCAGCAGTTACTATGACAGGGTCCTCTATGGCTACACCTTC. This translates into CASSYYDRVLYGYTF.

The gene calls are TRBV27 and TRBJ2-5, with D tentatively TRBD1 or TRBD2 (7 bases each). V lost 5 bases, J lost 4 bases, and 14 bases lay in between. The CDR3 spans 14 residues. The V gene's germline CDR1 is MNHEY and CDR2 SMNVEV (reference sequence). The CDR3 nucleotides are TGTGCCAGCAGTCCAGGCAGGGGGGGAGAGACCCAGTACTTC. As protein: CASSPGRGGETQYF.

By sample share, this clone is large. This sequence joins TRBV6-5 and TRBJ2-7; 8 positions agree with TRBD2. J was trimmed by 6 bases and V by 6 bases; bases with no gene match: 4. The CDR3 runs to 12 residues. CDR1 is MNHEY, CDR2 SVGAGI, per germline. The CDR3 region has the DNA TGTGCCAGCAGCCCGGGGGGGGGCGAGCAGTACTTC. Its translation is CASSPGGGEQYF.

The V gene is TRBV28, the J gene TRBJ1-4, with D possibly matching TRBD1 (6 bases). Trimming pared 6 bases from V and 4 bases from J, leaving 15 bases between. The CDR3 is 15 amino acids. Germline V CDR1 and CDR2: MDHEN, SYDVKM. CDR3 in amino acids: CASSTPRGGNEKLFF. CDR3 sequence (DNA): TGTGCCAGCAGCACCCCCCGAGGGGGTAATGAAAAACTGTTTTTT.

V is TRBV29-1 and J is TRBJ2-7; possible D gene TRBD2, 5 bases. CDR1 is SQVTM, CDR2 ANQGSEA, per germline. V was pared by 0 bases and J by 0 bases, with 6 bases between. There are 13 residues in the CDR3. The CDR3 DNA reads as TGCAGCGTTGAAGATCGGGACTCCTACGAGCAGTACTTC. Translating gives CSVEDRDSYEQYF.

CDR3 bases: TGCGCCAGCAGTGAGGTTTCGGGACAGGCACTAGAAGAGCAGTACTTC. Encoded protein: CASSEVSGQALEEQYF. V usage is TRBV10-1 and J usage is TRBJ2-7; 8 bases align to TRBD1. Germline values: CDR1 WNHNN, CDR2 SYGVQD (reference sequence). This CDR3 spans 16 amino acids. Trimming removed 2 bases from V and 7 bases from J; junction bases left unmatched: 13.

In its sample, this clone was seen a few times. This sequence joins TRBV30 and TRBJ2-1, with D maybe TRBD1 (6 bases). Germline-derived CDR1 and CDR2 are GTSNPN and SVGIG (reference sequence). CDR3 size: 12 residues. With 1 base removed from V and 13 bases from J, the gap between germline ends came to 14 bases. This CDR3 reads CAWSEGEQLQFF. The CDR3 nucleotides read TGTGCCTGGAGTGAGGGGGAACAGCTCCAGTTCTTC.

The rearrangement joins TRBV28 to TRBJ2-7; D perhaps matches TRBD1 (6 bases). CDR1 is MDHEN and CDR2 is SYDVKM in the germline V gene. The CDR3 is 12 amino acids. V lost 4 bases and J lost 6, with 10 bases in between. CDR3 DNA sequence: TGTGCCAGCAGTTACAGGGTAAGCGAGCAGTACTTC. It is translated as CASSYRVSEQYF.